These 10 T cell receptor beta chains were sequenced from one sample in a study of graft-versus-host responses after intestinal transplantation. Which antigens these TCRs recognize remains unknown. The data were produced by immunoSEQ multiplex PCR, yet TCRdb's version contains in-frame clones alone and is incomplete. The sample yields about 120,000 clones, approximately 95% seen once. The sample was unstimulated CD8+ T cells sorted from spleen or lymph node cells, taken before intestinal transplant. The origin of the receptors is a human donor who received an intestinal transplant.

This chain uses TRBV28 with TRBJ2-2, with D perhaps TRBD2 (6 bases). The CDR3 totals 16 residues. Germline values: CDR1 MDHEN, CDR2 SYDVKM. Trimming took 6 bases from V and 3 from J, leaving 17 bases between them. CDR3 region: CASRQPREPYTGELFF. The CDR3 DNA reads TGTGCCAGCAGACAACCTCGGGAGCCCTACACCGGGGAGCTGTTTTTT.

The V gene is TRBV28, the J gene TRBJ2-2, with D unclear. Germline V lookup: CDR1 MDHEN, CDR2 SYDVKM. V was shortened by 6 bases and J by 2 bases, with 13 bases between the two germline ends. The CDR3 spans 15 residues. Written as DNA, the CDR3 is TGTGCCAGCAGCAAGCCCGCGGACAACACCGGGGAGCTGTTTTTT. Protein sequence: CASSKPADNTGELFF. Variable domain in full (rest from reference TRBV28 and TRBJ2-2): DVKVTQSSRYLVKRTGEKVFLECVQDMDHENMFWYRQDPGLGLRLIYFSYDVKMKEKGDIPEGYSVSREKKERFSLILESASTNQTSMYLCASSKPADNTGELFFGEGSRLTVL.

The chain combines TRBV9 with TRBJ1-3, with D unresolved. This CDR3 comprises 15 residues. Per the germline V gene, CDR1 is SGDLS and CDR2 is YYNGEE. Trimming pared 3 bases from V and 2 bases from J, leaving 12 bases between. The CDR3 region is CASSGGLLTGNTIYF. DNA for the CDR3: TGTGCCAGCAGCGGGGGATTACTCACTGGAAACACCATATATTTT.

This chain joins TRBV28 and TRBJ1-4; the match to TRBD1 covers 7 bases. The germline gives CDR1 MDHEN, CDR2 SYDVKM. Trimming took 5 bases from V and 1 from J; bases not matched to a gene: 13. CDR3 length: 18 residues. The CDR3 region is CASSLTSGTDLTNEKLFF. CDR3 DNA sequence: TGTGCCAGCAGTCTTACCAGTGGGACAGACTTAACTAATGAAAAACTGTTTTTT.

The chain has TRBV2 and TRBJ2-1, with 11 bases matching TRBD1. This CDR3 is 16 amino acids long. The V segment lost 6 bases and the J segment 2 bases; nucleotides outside the gene matches: 6. Germline CDR1 is SNHLY and CDR2 is FYNNEI. The CDR3 loop is CASSAGDRGAYNEQFF. CDR3 sequence (DNA): TGTGCCAGCAGCGCAGGGGACAGGGGGGCCTACAATGAGCAGTTCTTC.

The V call is TRBV5-1, the J call TRBJ2-7; D possibly matches TRBD1 or TRBD2 (5 bases each). The CDR3 runs to 15 residues. The germline CDR1 and CDR2 sequences are SGHRS and YFSETQ. Trimming took off 3 bases at V and 3 bases at J, with 16 bases between the two ends. The CDR3 spells CASSSEDTRDYEQYF. For the CDR3, the DNA is TGCGCCAGCAGCTCCGAGGACACTAGGGACTACGAGCAGTACTTC.

V usage is TRBV9 and J usage is TRBJ2-7; D is uncertain. Deletions cut 0 bases from V and 2 bases from J, with 12 bases between. CDR3 length equals 15 residues. Looked up from germline, CDR1 is SGDLS and CDR2 is YYNGEE. In nucleotides, the CDR3 is TGTGCCAGCAGCGTAGGACAAGGCGGAACCTACGAGCAGTACTTC. This gives the protein CASSVGQGGTYEQYF.

This rearrangement joins TRBV28 to TRBJ2-2, with D hard to call. Germline CDR1 reads MDHEN; CDR2 reads SYDVKM. The CDR3 spans 15 residues. Trimming removed 5 bases at V and 6 bases at J, with 16 bases between. Written as DNA, the CDR3 is TGTGCCAGCAGTCTGCAGATTTCAAACGCCGGGGAGCTGTTTTTT. Translation: CASSLQISNAGELFF.

The rearrangement links TRBV28 to TRBJ2-1; no clear D gene. CDR1 and CDR2 from the germline V gene are MDHEN and SYDVKM. V was clipped by 4 bases and J by 8 bases, with 3 bases between them. This CDR3 is built from 10 residues. The DNA of the CDR3 is TGTGCCAGCAGTTCATATGAGCAGTTCTTC. This encodes CASSSYEQFF.

The CDR3 DNA follows: TGTGCCACCAGCAGAGATCTAGCGCCTTCCTACGAGCAGTACTTC. Protein: CATSRDLAPSYEQYF. The V gene is TRBV15, the J gene TRBJ2-7; D is possibly TRBD2 (6 bases). The V and J ends lost 0 bases and 1 base respectively, with 10 bases between them. This CDR3 contains 15 residues. Germline CDR1 is LNHNV and CDR2 is YYDKDF (reference sequence).